Presented here are 16 T cell receptor beta chains from one specimen sequenced in a study of spatial heterogeneity in lung cancer. Using its own MiXCR run on the 5' RACE reads, TCRdb lists one record per CDR3 protein. The table shows over 7,000 distinct CDR3 sequences, with around 7% occurring only once. Broader study findings: Expanded alpha and beta TCR counts within tumors tracked tumor mutation counts.

Time point specified: sample taken at primary tumor resection. Their antigens remain unidentified. The sequencing used lung tumor tissue, collected at surgery. These receptors were taken from a male donor with early-stage non-small cell lung cancer.

Ten or more counts support this clonotype. The V and J genes are TRBV14 and TRBJ1-1; perhaps TRBD1 as D (5 bases). The V and J ends lost 5 bases and 11 bases respectively, with 12 bases between them. Germline assignment: CDR1 SGHDN and CDR2 FVKESK. There are 11 residues in the CDR3. Written as DNA, the CDR3 is TGTGCCAGCAGCTACGGAGGGGCTGCTTTCTTT. Residues: CASSYGGAAFF. The whole variable domain, remainder taken from reference TRBV14 and TRBJ1-1, is EAGVTQFPSHSVIEKGQTVTLRCDPISGHDNLYWYRRVMGKEIKFLLHFVKESKQDESGMPNNRFLAERTGGTYSTLKVQPAELEDSGVYFCASSYGGAAFFGQGTRLTVV.

By sample fraction, this clonotype is medium-sized. J is TRBJ2-7 and V is TRBV7-6, with TRBD1 identical over 8 bases. The germline V gene has CDR1 SGHVS and CDR2 FNYEAQ. V shed 5 bases and J 9 bases; nucleotides not matched to a gene: 9. The CDR3 contains 13 residues. As DNA, the CDR3 is TGTGCCAGCAGCACGGGACAGGCCGCACCGCAGTACTTC. Its translation: CASSTGQAAPQYF.

At least ten counts were recorded for this clonotype. This rearrangement joins TRBV11-2 to TRBJ1-1, with a possible D match to TRBD1 (5 bases). Germline CDR1 SGHAT, CDR2 FQNNGV. The CDR3 covers 12 residues. Deletions cut 1 base from V and 10 bases from J, with 10 bases between. The CDR3 sequence: CASSLVGALAFF. The CDR3 region has the DNA TGTGCCAGCAGCTTAGTTGGGGCGCTAGCTTTCTTT.

This clonotype appeared many times. The chain recombines TRBV4-2 with TRBJ1-2, with 9 positions matching TRBD1. The CDR3 is 13 residues long. J gave up 5 bases and V 8 bases, and 6 bases lay outside the gene matches. Per germline, CDR1 LGHNA and CDR2 YNFKEQ. The CDR3 DNA reads as TGTGCCAGCTCGGACAGGGGAAAGTATGGCTACACCTTC. This codes for CASSDRGKYGYTF.

This clonotype is classed as medium-sized. The rearrangement links TRBV15 to TRBJ1-5; D is ambiguous. The CDR3 runs to 12 residues. Germline V lookup: CDR1 LNHNV, CDR2 YYDKDF (reference sequence). Trimming shortened V by 1 base and J by 7 bases, and 5 bases separated the two germline ends. CDR3 sequence: CATSRGRQPQHF. Here the CDR3 DNA reads TGTGCCACCAGCAGAGGAAGGCAGCCCCAGCATTTT.

This clonotype is classed as medium-sized. This chain connects TRBV18 to TRBJ1-1; 7 positions match TRBD1. V shed 3 bases and J 7 bases; nucleotides not matched to a gene: 2. The CDR3 contains 12 residues. Looked up from germline, CDR1 is KGHSH and CDR2 is LQKENI. CDR3 amino acids: CASSPTGDEAFF. CDR3 in DNA: TGTGCCAGCTCACCCACAGGGGATGAAGCTTTCTTT.

In this sample, this clonotype is medium-sized (0.01 to 0.1%). The chain carries TRBV9 and TRBJ2-1; TRBD2 aligns across 11 bases. Trimming at V came to 6 bases and at J to 8 bases, leaving 13 bases not matched to a gene. CDR1 and CDR2 (germline): SGDLS, YYNGEE. The CDR3 sequence is 16 residues long. DNA for the CDR3: TGTGCCAGCAACCCCTTAGCGGGAGGGGGTTTCGATGAGCAGTTCTTC. It codes for CASNPLAGGGFDEQFF.

This clonotype ranks as medium-sized (0.01 to 0.1%). The chain recombines TRBV29-1 with TRBJ1-5; D ambiguous. This CDR3 has 11 amino acids. Germline CDR1 SQVTM, CDR2 ANQGSEA. V was clipped by 4 bases and J by 1 base, with 2 bases between them. The CDR3 is CSVVSNQPQHF. The CDR3 nucleotides read TGCAGCGTTGTCAGCAATCAGCCCCAGCATTTT. Together with reference TRBV29-1 and TRBJ1-5, the CDR3 gives the full variable domain: SAVISQKPSRDICQRGTSLTIQCQVDSQVTMMFWYRQQPGQSLTLIATANQGSEATYESGFVIDKFPISRPNLTFSTLTVSNMSPEDSSIYLCSVVSNQPQHFGDGTRLSIL.

The sample holds many counts of this clonotype. The chain couples TRBV28 to TRBJ2-7, with TRBD2 matching 7 bases. In germline, CDR1 is MDHEN, CDR2 SYDVKM. CDR3 size: 16 residues. With V trimmed by 5 bases and J by 2 bases, 12 bases remained unmatched. CDR3 sequence (DNA): TGTGCCAGCAGTCCGGTTTGGGAGGGTAATACCTACGAGCAGTACTTC. It is translated as CASSPVWEGNTYEQYF.

This clonotype is labeled as medium-sized. This sequence joins TRBV7-9 and TRBJ2-7; D not resolved. Trimming took off 5 bases at V and 0 bases at J, with 5 bases between the two ends. The germline V gene encodes CDR1 SEHNR and CDR2 FQNEAQ (reference sequence). The CDR3 covers 12 residues. CDR3 protein: CASSTYSYEQYF. In nucleotides, the CDR3 is TGTGCCAGCAGCACTTACTCCTACGAGCAGTACTTC.

This clonotype is medium-sized within its sample. The CDR3 here is CASSSPGDDEDTQYF. The CDR3 nucleotides read TGTGCCAGCAGTTCGCCGGGGGATGACGAAGATACGCAGTATTTT. This chain joins TRBV12-3 or TRBV12-4 and TRBJ2-3, with D perhaps matching TRBD2 (6 bases). The CDR3 totals 15 residues. The V end lost 4 bases, the J end lost 5 bases, and 16 bases lay between the germline ends.

By sample fraction, this clonotype is medium-sized. The genes are TRBV27 and TRBJ2-3, with 12 bases aligning to TRBD2. With V trimmed by 5 bases and J by 1 base, 13 bases remained unmatched. This CDR3 has 19 amino acids. CDR1 and CDR2 from the germline V gene are MNHEY and SMNVEV (reference sequence). CDR3 sequence: CASSPKPPRLAGGTDTQYF. The CDR3 DNA reads TGTGCCAGCAGTCCCAAACCGCCAAGACTAGCGGGGGGCACAGATACGCAGTATTTT.

Ten or more counts support this clonotype. The V and J genes are TRBV7-2 and TRBJ2-7; 10 bases match TRBD1. The CDR3 extends over 13 amino acids. The germline gives CDR1 SGHTA, CDR2 FQGNSA. Trimming removed 3 bases from V and 7 bases from J; junction bases left unmatched: 3. The CDR3 bases are TGTGCCAGCAGCTTGGGACAGGGGAGGGAGCAGTACTTC. Protein sequence: CASSLGQGREQYF.

This clonotype was observed many times. The J gene is TRBJ1-4, the V gene TRBV5-4, with TRBD1 matching 7 bases. V gave up 7 bases and J gave up 4 bases; unmatched junction bases: 4. The CDR3 is 13 amino acids. The V gene's germline CDR1 is SGHNT and CDR2 YYREEE (reference sequence). The CDR3 region has the DNA TGTGCCAGCGCGACAGGGAATAATGAAAAACTGTTTTTT. Protein sequence: CASATGNNEKLFF.

The rearrangement uses TRBV6-5 and TRBJ1-5, with D unclear. Germline CDR1 and CDR2: MNHEY and SVGAGI. The CDR3 extends over 14 amino acids. V lost 6 bases and J 2 bases, leaving 11 bases between the germline ends. CDR3 DNA sequence: TGTGCCAGCAGCCCCGAGCGTCGCAATCAGCCCCAGCATTTT. Translating gives CASSPERRNQPQHF.

This clonotype counts as medium-sized. V gene TRBV6-6 combines with J gene TRBJ2-3; 10 bases are a match to TRBD2. Per the germline V gene, CDR1 is MNHNY and CDR2 is SVGAGI (reference sequence). V was pared by 5 bases and J by 8 bases, with 7 bases of the junction left unmatched. This CDR3 region has 14 residues. The CDR3 DNA sequence: TGTGCCAGCAGTGAGGGGACTAGCGAGCGTACGCAGTATTTT. It yields the protein CASSEGTSERTQYF.